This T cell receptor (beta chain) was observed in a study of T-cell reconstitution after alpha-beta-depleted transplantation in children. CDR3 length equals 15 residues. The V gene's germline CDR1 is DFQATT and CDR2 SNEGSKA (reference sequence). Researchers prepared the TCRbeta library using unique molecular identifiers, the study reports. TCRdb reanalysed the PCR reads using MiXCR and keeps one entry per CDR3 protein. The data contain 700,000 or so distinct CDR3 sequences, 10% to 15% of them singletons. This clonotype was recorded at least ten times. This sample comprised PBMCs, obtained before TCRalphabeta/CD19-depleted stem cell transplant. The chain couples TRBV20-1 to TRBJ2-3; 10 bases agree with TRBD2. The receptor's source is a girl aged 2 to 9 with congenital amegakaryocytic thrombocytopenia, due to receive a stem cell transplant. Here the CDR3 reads CSLPPSGSATDTQYF. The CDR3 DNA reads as TGCAGCCTACCCCCTAGCGGGAGTGCGACAGATACGCAGTATTTT.